A single sample is the source of the 7 T cell receptor beta chains below, sequenced in a study of shared clonotypes between healthy human individuals. TCRdb keeps only in-frame clones here, not all; method: immunoSEQ multiplex PCR. The data show some 2.3 million clones, 85% to 95% seen once. The specimen was naive CD4+ T cells from PBMCs. Subset denoted: CD45RA+ positively selected. The source of these receptors is a man younger than 30 in good health. Some clones in this sample may be carry-over from other donors' samples.

This clone was recorded once. This chain connects TRBV9 to TRBJ1-1; 10 bases are shared with TRBD1. Trimming at V came to 4 bases and at J to 3 bases, leaving 12 bases not matched to a gene. CDR3 length equals 17 residues. CDR1 and CDR2 (germline): SGDLS, YYNGEE. The CDR3 sequence: CASSPRTGGRGYTEAFF. CDR3 nucleotide sequence: TGTGCCAGCAGCCCCCGGACAGGGGGAAGAGGATACACTGAAGCTTTCTTT.

This chain joins TRBV9 and TRBJ2-1; either TRBD1 or TRBD2 may fit D (5 bases each). Germline-derived CDR1 and CDR2 are SGDLS and YYNGEE. There are 17 residues in the CDR3. V lost 3 bases, J lost 0 bases, and 16 bases lay in between. This chain's CDR3 is CASSAGVGVSSYNEQFF. The CDR3 region has the DNA TGTGCCAGCAGCGCAGGAGTGGGGGTTTCCTCCTACAATGAGCAGTTCTTC.

V usage is TRBV18 and J usage is TRBJ2-1; either TRBD1 or TRBD2 may supply D (5 bases each). Germline V gene sequence: CDR1 KGHSH, CDR2 LQKENI. The CDR3 is made up of 16 amino acids. This CDR3 reads CQPIRGENLGVNEQFF. The DNA for the CDR3 is TGTCAACCAATAAGGGGAGAGAATCTGGGCGTCAATGAGCAGTTCTTC. The full variable domain, with the rest looked up from reference TRBV18 and TRBJ2-1, is NAGVMQNPRHLVRRRGQEARLRCSPMKGHSHVYWYRQLPEEGLKFMVYLQKENIIDESGMPKERFSAEFPKEGPSILRIQQVVRGDSAAYFCQPIRGENLGVNEQFFGPGTRLTVL.

V gene TRBV7-8 combines with J gene TRBJ2-1, with 9 bases identical to TRBD2. This CDR3 spans 16 amino acids. The germline V gene encodes CDR1 SGHVS and CDR2 FQNEAQ. The V and J ends lost 3 bases and 1 base, in that order; junction bases with no gene match: 4. This chain's CDR3 is CASSFDSGRSYNEQFF. CDR3 in DNA: TGTGCCAGCAGCTTTGATAGCGGGAGATCCTACAATGAGCAGTTCTTC.

The V and J genes are TRBV7-2 and TRBJ2-1; 10 positions match TRBD1. This CDR3 is built from 14 residues. Germline V gene sequence: CDR1 SGHTA, CDR2 FQGNSA. V lost 4 bases to trimming and J lost 9 bases; unmatched junction nucleotides: 6. CDR3 in DNA: TGTGCCAGCAGCTCTAGGACAGGGGGGCTTGAGCAGTTCTTC. Protein product: CASSSRTGGLEQFF.

The chain joins TRBV4-1 to TRBJ2-1; 7 bases line up with TRBD2. The CDR3 has 18 residues. The germline V gene encodes CDR1 MGHRA and CDR2 YSYEKL. V was pared by 4 bases and J by 1 base, with 13 bases of the junction left unmatched. Written as DNA, the CDR3 is TGCGCCAGCAGCCGAAGGGAGAGGCGGGAGAGGTCCTACAATGAGCAGTTCTTC. This gives the protein CASSRRERRERSYNEQFF.

V is TRBV29-1 and J is TRBJ1-3; D is ambiguous. Trimming left V 4 bases short and J 7 bases short, with 8 bases between. Germline loops: CDR1 SQVTM, CDR2 ANQGSEA. CDR3 size: 11 residues. CDR3 region: CSVGGGNTIYF. The CDR3 DNA sequence: TGCAGCGTTGGTGGCGGGAACACCATATATTTT. The complete variable domain, with remaining parts taken from reference TRBV29-1 and TRBJ1-3, reads SAVISQKPSRDICQRGTSLTIQCQVDSQVTMMFWYRQQPGQSLTLIATANQGSEATYESGFVIDKFPISRPNLTFSTLTVSNMSPEDSSIYLCSVGGGNTIYFGEGSWLTVV.